The entry that follows covers one T cell receptor (beta chain) sequence. Its cognate antigen is unknown. The CDR3 loop spans 13 amino acids. Germline CDR1 MNHEY, CDR2 SVGAGI. V was pared by 6 bases and J by 12 bases, with 21 bases between. The donors formed part of the approximately 120-subject validation cohort, distinct from the 666-subject first cohort. The data stem from a study of cytomegalovirus exposure and HLA in healthy donors. Study-wide results and caveats: According to a subsequent analysis, TCR clusters from the first cohort were inclined to appear together in the 90 to 150 validation repertoires. Diagnosis of cytomegalovirus status made by the classifier reportedly showed high specificity and sensitivity.

Libraries were prepared by immunoSEQ multiplex PCR; TCRdb keeps only in-frame clonotypes and omits some of them. The sample lists fewer than 200,000 clones, 80% to 90% seen once, with about 6% in the top ten. The chain couples TRBV6-5 to TRBJ2-7; D remains ambiguous. The TCR comes from a woman in her 30s in good health and CMV-seronegative. Sequenced input: PBMCs. CDR3 amino acids: CASSVTAKTLRYF. CDR3 DNA sequence: TGTGCCAGCAGCGTCACCGCGAAGACATTGCGGTACTTC.